Reported below is one T cell receptor beta chain. The target of this receptor is not known. Within one base of it there is no much larger clone, and no base qualities were kept. The sample's time point, from its label and the paper: patch test 1, 2 weeks after DPC sensitization. This specimen's treatment or condition label, per the study, means: therapeutic diphenylcyclopropenone sensitization with weekly scalp DPC. Blood at each patch-test visit was drawn before the patch test was applied. Eligible patients were aged 18 to 70, diagnosed with alopecia, deemed suitable for DPC therapy, and excluded if pregnant. Total RNA was extracted from unfractionated whole blood collected in Tempus Blood RNA tubes. From the cysteine through the phenylalanine, the CDR3 covers 13 amino acids. The DNA shown is the 39-base CDR3, in frame from base 1. Trimming takes 6 bases off V and 9 bases off J; junction bases not matched to a gene: 5.

The entry originates in a study of human T cells and chemical hapten exposure (dated by TCRdb to the early 2020s). General notes on the study: For sensitization, 2% DPC in acetone was applied to a 2 cm by 2 cm area of upper inner arm skin. Around 30 alopecia patients provided blood for TCR sequencing at one to four time points (pre-sensitization, 2, 6 and 24 weeks). Most of the patients in the cohort were female, and the cohort covered alopecia areata with under or over 50% scalp involvement, alopecia totalis and alopecia universalis. Patient blood was sampled pre-sensitization (week 0) and at 2, 6 and about 24 weeks after DPC sensitization. The study tracked peripheral blood TCR repertoire changes in vivo during primary and secondary sensitization to the hapten diphenylcyclopropenone (DPC) in alopecia patients. Patch testing on the upper back used Finn chambers containing 0.01% DPC, with scoring done after 6 days according to International Contact Dermatitis Research Group standards. The libraries were sequenced as a pool, and the TCR yield per sample differed mostly because of small variations in library volumes within the pool. Patients additionally received weekly therapeutic DPC doses to the scalp throughout the approximately 24-week study period. Broad study findings and their caveats: Alopecia, a presumed autoimmune disease, was present in all patients, so the immune response of the patients might differ from that of healthy individuals. Compared with pre-sensitization or healthy control sets, expanded TCRs formed significantly more large CDR3 similarity clusters, which is consistent with antigen-driven responses. A positive correlation was found between the number of PT1 expanded TCRs and patch test score, with significance reached at thresholds 8, 16 and 32 but not 4. After repeated subsampling, the strength of the expansion versus patch-test correlation and the threshold at which it became significant changed. DPC sensitization did not change the number of TCRs with a frequency above 1 in 1000, and there was no evidence of changes in global repertoire structure.

Libraries were prepared through RACE. This sample was sequenced with a NextSeq 500. Library preparation attached unique molecular identifiers to individual cDNA molecules for quantitative, reproducible TCR counting. From each blood RNA sample, both TCR alpha and TCR beta chains were sequenced. The authors' analysis ran thus. Samples had a median of roughly 87,000 TCRs, with a range from roughly 23,224 to 750,000. V, J and CDR3 annotation of the TCR reads was carried out using the Decombinator software suite. To make PS versus PT1 abundance plots, every sample was subsampled to the same number of TCRs (28,000). TCRs were defined as expanded if absent before sensitization and observed at least eight times at the 2-week time point. The public reads were reanalyzed by TCRdb: fastp trimming at Q25, MiXCR alignment, in-frame beta chains only. Rows are unified per CDR3 protein, each entry keeping the most common DNA and genes. The V and J calls reflect TCRdb's pipeline rather than the authors' work. The sample has fewer than 400,000 distinct CDR3 sequences on record, around 7% of them singletons. The leading ten clones occupy about 8% of the sample.

The material sequenced was whole blood, taken in connection with sensitization to the hapten diphenylcyclopropenone (DPC). This TCR was recovered from a woman between 18 and 29 years old with alopecia areata. Some clones in this sample may be carry-over from other donors' samples. This sequence uses TRBV12-3 or TRBV12-4 and TRBJ1-6, and TRBD1 aligns with 7 junction nucleotides. The base sequence is TGTGCCAGCAGCCGGGACAGCTTTTCACCCCTCCACTTT. Translation gives CASSRDSFSPLHF.